The present entry profiles one TCR beta chain with its context. Its specificity is unknown. The sample is drawn from a study of cytomegalovirus exposure and HLA in healthy donors. Findings of the study overall: In a later analysis, at a false discovery rate of 0.05, 16,951 TCR beta sequences were associated with HLA alleles.

PCR was performed using 60 Vbeta and 13 Jbeta primers. The table came from immunoSEQ multiplex PCR; TCRdb's copy has only in-frame clones and leaves some out. The sample lists 110,000 or so clones, over 60% seen once, with roughly 8% in the top ten. The sequenced material came from PBMCs. The clonotype was recovered from a man between 18 and 35 years old in good health and CMV-seropositive.

Here the CDR3 reads CASSPRTAGELFF. The CDR3 DNA follows: TGTGCCAGCAGCCCAAGGACAGCCGGGGAGCTGTTTTTT. This chain joins TRBV9 and TRBJ2-2, with a weak D call TRBD1 (6 bases). From germline, CDR1 is SGDLS and CDR2 YYNGEE. V lost 4 bases, J lost 6 bases, and 10 bases lay in between. The CDR3 has 13 amino acids.